These T cell receptor beta chains were read from a single sample in a study of cytomegalovirus exposure and HLA in healthy donors. The protocol was immunoSEQ multiplex PCR, while the TCRdb copy is restricted to in-frame clones and leaves out a portion. The top ten hold over 1.5% of the sample, which has 160,000 or so clones, approximately 88% seen once. The sample was PBMCs. The receptors were sampled from a woman between 18 and 29 years old in good health and CMV-seronegative. CDR3s include the opening cysteine and the closing phenylalanine or tryptophan. Fields, in order: J gene, D gene, V gene, clone size, CDR3 DNA, CDR3 protein. The D gene is left open where the match is weak. The size field is filled for only some rows; it gives once, few, many or a size class.

TRBJ1-2	TRBD1	TRBV6-1	NA	TGTGCCAGCAAAGGACAGGGGGCAAATGGCTACACCTTC	CASKGQGANGYTF
TRBJ1-5	TRBD1	TRBV28	NA	TGTGCCAGCAGCCGAACAGGGGGTCGAGGCAATCAGCCCCAGCATTTT	CASSRTGGRGNQPQHF
TRBJ1-2	TRBD1	TRBV5-1	NA	TGCGCCAGCAGCCCTGGGGGACAGGGGGCCGGCTACACCTTC	CASSPGGQGAGYTF
TRBJ1-1	NA	TRBV5-1	NA	TGCGCCAGCAGTCAGAGGGTAGGTTTAGGCGGTGAAGCTTTCTTT	CASSQRVGLGGEAFF
TRBJ1-1	TRBD1	TRBV6-5	NA	TGTGCCAGCAGTTACCGGAGACAGGGCGAAGCTTTCTTT	CASSYRRQGEAFF
TRBJ2-7	TRBD1	TRBV27	NA	TGTGCCAGCAGCGGGCAGGGGGCTCCCCTATACGAGCAGTACTTC	CASSGQGAPLYEQYF
TRBJ1-4	NA	TRBV11-3	NA	TGTGCCAGCAGCTTAGGGGGGACAACAGGGGAAAAACTGTTTTTT	CASSLGGTTGEKLFF
TRBJ2-7	NA	TRBV11-2	NA	TGTGCCAGCAGCCTAGCATACGAGCAGTACTTC	CASSLAYEQYF
TRBJ2-7	NA	TRBV11-2	NA	TGTGCCAGCAGCTTAGCACAGGGCCCCTACGAGCAGTACTTC	CASSLAQGPYEQYF
TRBJ2-3	TRBD1	TRBV27	NA	TGTGCCAGCTCTCGACAGGGGGCAGCGACAGATGCGCAGTATTTT	CASSRQGAATDAQYF
TRBJ1-2	TRBD1	TRBV19	NA	TGTGCCAGCACTTACTGGGGGACAGGGTATGGCTACACCTTC	CASTYWGTGYGYTF
TRBJ1-1	TRBD1	TRBV5-6	NA	TGTGCCAGCATCACCCTGGGAACAGGGGGGGCGACTGAAGCTTTCTTT	CASITLGTGGATEAFF
TRBJ1-1	NA	TRBV30	few	TGTGCCTGGAGTACGGGGTTGAACACTGAAGCTTTCTTT	CAWSTGLNTEAFF
TRBJ2-1	TRBD1	TRBV7-3	NA	TGTGCCAGCAGCCCTACAGGGGGCGCGTACAATGAGCAGTTCTTC	CASSPTGGAYNEQFF
TRBJ2-5	TRBD2	TRBV2	NA	TGTGCCAGTCGGACTAGCGGGCAAGAGACCCAGTACTTC	CASRTSGQETQYF
TRBJ2-5	NA	TRBV5-1	few	TGCGCCAGCAGCTTATTAGGCGGGCCGGGGGAGACCCAGTACTTC	CASSLLGGPGETQYF
TRBJ2-7	TRBD2	TRBV6-4	once	TGTGCCAGCAGCCCCGACGCGGGGGGGCGACACGAGCAGTACTTC	CASSPDAGGRHEQYF
TRBJ1-2	TRBD1	TRBV28	NA	TGTGCCAGCAGGGGACAGGGGGCGCGTAGCTATGGCTACACCTTC	CASRGQGARSYGYTF
TRBJ2-5	NA	TRBV7-9	few	TGTGCCAGCAGCTTGCGGCGGGGAGAAGAGACCCAGTACTTC	CASSLRRGEETQYF
TRBJ1-3	TRBD1	TRBV2	NA	TGTGCCAGCCACAGGGACAGGAACTCTGGAAACGCCATATATTTT	CASHRDRNSGNAIYF
TRBJ2-2	TRBD2	TRBV5-1	once	TGCGCCAGCAGCACCGAGCGGGGGGGCCGCATTAGCGGGGAGCTGTTTTTT	CASSTERGGRISGELFF
TRBJ2-7	TRBD1	TRBV19	NA	TGTGCCAGTAGTCCCTACCGGGACAGTTTTATGAACTTC	CASSPYRDSFMNF
TRBJ2-2	TRBD2	TRBV9	NA	TGTGCCAGCAGCGTAGATGGCGGGGGGGTTTTCAGAGGGGAGCTGTTTTTT	CASSVDGGGVFRGELFF
TRBJ1-2	TRBD1	TRBV10-2	once	TGCGCCAGCAGGGGACAGGGGGCGGAAGCGTATGGCTACACCTTC	CASRGQGAEAYGYTF
TRBJ1-5	TRBD1	TRBV6-6	NA	TGTGCCAGCAGACTACAGGGGGCGCACACTCAGCCCCAGCATTTT	CASRLQGAHTQPQHF
TRBJ1-5	NA	TRBV25-1	NA	TGTGCCAGCAGTGACGCAAGGGGTAACCAGCCCCAGCATTTT	CASSDARGNQPQHF
TRBJ1-3	NA	TRBV5-6	once	TGTGCCAGCAGCTTGCAACAGGTCTATGGAAACACCATATATTTT	CASSLQQVYGNTIYF
TRBJ1-1	NA	TRBV18	NA	TGTGCCAGCTCACCACGGCCTTGGACAGTCATGAACACTGAAGCTTTCTTT	CASSPRPWTVMNTEAFF
TRBJ1-2	NA	TRBV13	NA	TGTGCCAGCAGCTTACCGGGAGAGGACTATGGCTACACCTTC	CASSLPGEDYGYTF
TRBJ2-5	NA	TRBV5-6	NA	TGTGCCAGCAGCATCGCGTCCGGGATAGAGACCCAGTACTTC	CASSIASGIETQYF
TRBJ1-5	NA	TRBV19	NA	TGTGCCAGTAGTCCTCAGGGTGGAAAACAGCCCCAGCATTTT	CASSPQGGKQPQHF
TRBJ1-5	NA	TRBV19	NA	TGTGCCAGTGCAGAGGGCAGTACCCAGCATTTT	CASAEGSTQHF
TRBJ1-4	TRBD1	TRBV6-5	once	TGTGCCAGCAGTTACTCTTCGGGACAGGGGAATGAAAAACTGTTTTTT	CASSYSSGQGNEKLFF
TRBJ1-6	NA	TRBV11-2	NA	TGTGCCAGCAGCTTAATTTTTGGCCATGGAGAAGATTCACCCCTCCACTTT	CASSLIFGHGEDSPLHF
TRBJ1-5	NA	TRBV27	NA	TGTGCCAGCAGCCTTATGAGCAATCAGCCCCAGCATTTT	CASSLMSNQPQHF
TRBJ1-5	NA	TRBV5-8	medium-sized	TGTGCCAGCGCCGGGGGGCTGTATAGCAATCAGCCCCAGCATTTT	CASAGGLYSNQPQHF
TRBJ1-4	NA	TRBV30	few	TGTGCCTGGAGTGTACTCGCCGGGCGGGGGAAGGTGTTTTTT	CAWSVLAGRGKVFF
TRBJ2-7	TRBD2	TRBV6-1	NA	TGTGCCAGCGGGGGGGGATTCTACGAGCAGTACTTC	CASGGGFYEQYF
TRBJ1-1	NA	TRBV29-1	NA	TGCAGCGTCTCGGGGGGCGGAACTGAAGCTTTCTTT	CSVSGGGTEAFF
TRBJ1-4	NA	TRBV19	NA	TGTGCCAGTAGTATTTGGCAGAATAATGAAAAACTGTTTTTT	CASSIWQNNEKLFF
TRBJ1-5	TRBD1	TRBV23-1	NA	TGCGCCAGCAGTCAATCCTCCGGGACAGGGAATAATCAGCCCCAGCATTTT	CASSQSSGTGNNQPQHF
TRBJ1-5	NA	TRBV30	NA	TGTGCCTGGAGTCGAGGGAATTCTGGCAATCAGCCCCAGCATTTT	CAWSRGNSGNQPQHF